What follows are 30 T cell receptor beta chains derived from one specimen sequenced in a study of PD-1 blockade in classical Hodgkin lymphoma. Here immunoSEQ multiplex PCR was the method, and the copy in TCRdb shows in-frame clones only, minus some. The sample lists tens of thousands of clones; 75% to 85% were seen once. Time point given: cycle 4 day 1 (C4D1), after less than 7 weeks of nivolumab. There was relapse after autologous stem cell transplantation in every patient, and there was variation in brentuximab vedotin exposure. Sequenced material: peripheral blood mononuclear cells (PBMCs), taken before the fourth cycle of nivolumab. The receptors here all came from a human donor with classical Hodgkin lymphoma.

This chain links TRBV6-5 with TRBJ2-2; 9 nucleotides match TRBD2. After removal of 3 bases from V and 5 bases from J, the junction contained 7 bases not matched to a gene. The germline V gene has CDR1 MNHEY and CDR2 SVGAGI. CDR3 length equals 16 residues. The CDR3 nucleotides are TGTGCCAGCAGTTATTCCACTAGCGGGCAAACCGGGGAGCTGTTTTTT. It translates to CASSYSTSGQTGELFF.

The V gene is TRBV18, the J gene TRBJ1-2; unclear D gene. V was shortened by 1 base and J by 3 bases, with 12 bases between the two germline ends. Per germline, CDR1 KGHSH and CDR2 LQKENI. There are 15 residues in the CDR3. The chain's CDR3 is CASSPQGSPYYGYTF. The CDR3 nucleotides read TGTGCCAGCTCACCACAGGGCTCCCCCTACTATGGCTACACCTTC.

This rearrangement joins TRBV30 to TRBJ2-7; weak D call: TRBD2 (6 bases). The V and J ends lost 4 bases and 3 bases respectively, with 7 bases between them. The germline V gene has CDR1 GTSNPN and CDR2 SVGIG (reference sequence). This CDR3 comprises 11 residues. The CDR3 here is CAWTGGYEQYF. The CDR3 DNA is TGTGCCTGGACCGGGGGCTACGAGCAGTACTTC.

V gene TRBV5-1 combines with J gene TRBJ1-6; D is unresolved. The CDR3 extends over 13 amino acids. Trimming left V 0 bases short and J 10 bases short, with 8 bases between. CDR1 is SGHRS and CDR2 is YFSETQ in the germline V gene. The chain's CDR3 is CASSLDTGSPLHF. CDR3 coding DNA: TGCGCCAGCAGCTTGGATACCGGGTCACCCCTCCACTTT.

The CDR3 here is CASSKTRTGSDQAFF. DNA for the CDR3: TGTGCCAGCAGCAAAACAAGGACAGGGTCCGATCAAGCTTTCTTT. The gene calls are TRBV28 and TRBJ1-1; TRBD1 matches at 8 bases. J was trimmed by 9 bases and V by 6 bases; bases with no gene match: 15. The CDR3 is made up of 15 amino acids. Germline V gene lookup returns CDR1 MDHEN and CDR2 SYDVKM. The variable domain in full, with the rest retrieved from reference TRBV28 and TRBJ1-1, is DVKVTQSSRYLVKRTGEKVFLECVQDMDHENMFWYRQDPGLGLRLIYFSYDVKMKEKGDIPEGYSVSREKKERFSLILESASTNQTSMYLCASSKTRTGSDQAFFGQGTRLTVV.

The chain couples TRBV4-3 to TRBJ2-5, with D uncertain. This CDR3 comprises 14 residues. Trimming cost V 0 bases and J 5 bases, with 10 bases left between them. Germline V gene lookup returns CDR1 LGHNA and CDR2 YSLEER. This CDR3 is CASSQDAFSETQYF. The CDR3 DNA sequence: TGCGCCAGCAGCCAAGATGCCTTCTCGGAGACCCAGTACTTC.

The V call is TRBV27, the J call TRBJ1-1, with a weak D call TRBD1 (5 bases). Trimming cost V 6 bases and J 4 bases, with 15 bases left between them. Germline lookup yields CDR1 MNHEY and CDR2 SMNVEV (reference sequence). CDR3 length: 14 amino acids. The CDR3 bases are TGTGCCAGCAGGTCTCAGGGTATGGGCACTGAAGCTTTCTTT. Amino acid sequence: CASRSQGMGTEAFF.

V usage is TRBV18 and J usage is TRBJ2-3; 10 bases align to TRBD2. From germline, CDR1 is KGHSH and CDR2 LQKENI. The V gene end was trimmed by 4 bases and the J gene end by 4 bases; junction bases not matched to a gene: 5. This CDR3 is built from 15 residues. DNA for the CDR3: TGTGCCAGCTCACGGGGACTAGCGCGGGCAGATACGCAGTATTTT. Encoded protein: CASSRGLARADTQYF.

The V call is TRBV7-9, the J call TRBJ2-2; TRBD2 agrees at 9 bases. Per the germline V gene, CDR1 is SEHNR and CDR2 is FQNEAQ (reference sequence). V trimming: 6 bases; J trimming: 0 bases; junction bases outside the gene matches: 5. The CDR3 covers 16 residues. The CDR3, as DNA: TGTGCCAGCAGACCCGGACTAGCGCCGAACACCGGGGAGCTGTTTTTT. Its protein is CASRPGLAPNTGELFF.

The rearrangement links TRBV18 to TRBJ2-5; no definite D call. The CDR3 consists of 14 residues. Trimming removed 5 bases from V and 1 base from J, with 11 bases in between. Germline V gives CDR1 KGHSH, CDR2 LQKENI. The CDR3 region has the DNA TGTGCCAGCTCAGCAGCACAGCCCCAAGAGACCCAGTACTTC. It encodes CASSAAQPQETQYF.

Only a few counts were recorded for this clone. The rearrangement links TRBV7-2 to TRBJ2-7; 7 bases agree with TRBD1. CDR1 and CDR2 (germline): SGHTA, FQGNSA. The V segment lost 0 bases and the J segment 3 bases; nucleotides outside the gene matches: 5. The CDR3 is 15 amino acids. CDR3 protein: CASSLATGSNYEQYF. Written as DNA, the CDR3 is TGTGCCAGCAGCTTAGCGACAGGGTCAAACTACGAGCAGTACTTC.

DNA for the CDR3: TGCGCCAGCAGCTTGGAACTAGCGGCCTACAATGAGCAGTTCTTC. Its protein product is CASSLELAAYNEQFF. The rearrangement joins TRBV5-1 to TRBJ2-1, with 8 bases matching TRBD2. CDR1 and CDR2 from the germline V gene are SGHRS and YFSETQ. Unmatched junction bases numbered 1, after V lost 0 bases and J lost 2 bases. There are 15 residues in the CDR3.

V and J are TRBV6-5 and TRBJ2-1; TRBD1 is a possible D gene (5 bases). The V gene lost 1 base and the J gene lost 7 bases, with 17 bases spanning the gap. The CDR3 sequence is 16 residues long. From germline, CDR1 is MNHEY and CDR2 SVGAGI. CDR3 coding DNA: TGTGCCAGCAGTTACTGGACACCACGCGAGAAAAATGAGCAGTTCTTC. Protein: CASSYWTPREKNEQFF.

The V gene is TRBV7-8, the J gene TRBJ2-1, with 14 bases fitting TRBD2. The germline gives CDR1 SGHVS, CDR2 FQNEAQ. The junction had 10 bases not matched to a gene; V was cut back by 6 bases and J by 9 bases. CDR3 length: 16 amino acids. The CDR3 DNA is TGTGCCAGCAGGTCTACGGGACTAGCGGGAGTCGGTGAGCAGTTCTTC. Amino acids: CASRSTGLAGVGEQFF.

There are a few counts of this clone. The gene calls are TRBV7-9 and TRBJ1-1; D remains ambiguous. The CDR3 runs to 14 residues. The germline gives CDR1 SEHNR, CDR2 FQNEAQ (reference sequence). V lost 0 bases and J 1 base, leaving 6 bases between the germline ends. The CDR3 loop reads CASSLAGRNTEAFF. CDR3 in DNA: TGTGCCAGCAGCTTAGCCGGGCGGAACACTGAAGCTTTCTTT.

The chain links TRBV4-2 to TRBJ2-1; D assignment may be TRBD1 or TRBD2 (5 bases each). CDR3 length: 11 residues. V was clipped by 6 bases and J by 5 bases, with 5 bases between them. Germline values: CDR1 LGHNA, CDR2 YNFKEQ. The CDR3 here is CASRGDNEQFF. The CDR3 nucleotides read TGTGCCAGCAGGGGGGACAATGAGCAGTTCTTC.

This sequence joins TRBV7-9 and TRBJ2-3; 11 bases are a match to TRBD2. The germline V gene encodes CDR1 SEHNR and CDR2 FQNEAQ (reference sequence). CDR3 length: 13 residues. With 9 bases clipped from V and 3 bases from J, the junction kept 2 bases outside the gene matches. The chain's CDR3 is CASRLAGTDTQYF. The CDR3 nucleotides are TGTGCCAGTAGACTAGCGGGGACAGATACGCAGTATTTT. The whole variable domain, filled in from reference TRBV7-9 and TRBJ2-3, reads DTGVSQNPRHKITKRGQNVTFRCDPISEHNRLYWYRQTLGQGPEFLTYFQNEAQLEKSRLLSDRFSAERPKGSFSTLEIQRTEQGDSAMYLCASRLAGTDTQYFGPGTRLTVL.

J is TRBJ1-2 and V is TRBV6-5, with a possible D match to TRBD1 (6 bases). With 8 bases removed from V and 3 bases from J, the gap between germline ends came to 16 bases. CDR1 and CDR2 (germline): MNHEY, SVGAGI. CDR3 size: 14 residues. The CDR3 sequence: CASSPVAGDYGYTF. In DNA form, the CDR3 reads TGTGCCAGCTCCCCAGTAGCAGGGGACTATGGCTACACCTTC.

The chain couples TRBV7-9 to TRBJ2-3, with TRBD2 matching 10 bases. Trimming took 5 bases from V and 2 from J; bases not matched to a gene: 7. Germline V gene data show CDR1 as SEHNR and CDR2 as FQNEAQ (reference sequence). The CDR3 covers 16 residues. The CDR3 bases are TGTGCCAGCAGCCCTGGACTAGCGGCCACCACAGATACGCAGTATTTT. This sequence encodes CASSPGLAATTDTQYF. The entire variable domain, with the rest obtained from reference TRBV7-9 and TRBJ2-3, is as follows: DTGVSQNPRHKITKRGQNVTFRCDPISEHNRLYWYRQTLGQGPEFLTYFQNEAQLEKSRLLSDRFSAERPKGSFSTLEIQRTEQGDSAMYLCASSPGLAATTDTQYFGPGTRLTVL.

V is TRBV6-6 and J is TRBJ1-1; maybe TRBD1 (5 bases). The V end was cut by 8 bases, the J end by 2 bases, with 12 bases between. The CDR3 contains 13 residues. Looked up from germline, CDR1 is MNHNY and CDR2 is SVGAGI (reference sequence). The CDR3 DNA is TGTGCCAGCCGGGGGACGGTAAACACTGAAGCTTTCTTT. It is translated as CASRGTVNTEAFF.

This chain links TRBV28 with TRBJ2-1, with D unresolved. The CDR3 totals 12 residues. V was shortened by 3 bases and J by 10 bases, with 10 bases between the two germline ends. Germline-derived CDR1 and CDR2 are MDHEN and SYDVKM. The CDR3 reads CASSLVGKEQFF. The DNA of the CDR3 is TGTGCCAGCAGTTTGGTGGGAAAGGAGCAGTTCTTC.

This chain uses TRBV29-1 with TRBJ2-7; TRBD1 or TRBD2 may be the D gene (5 bases each). This CDR3 region has 12 residues. V lost 4 bases and J lost 3, with 10 bases in between. CDR1 is SQVTM, CDR2 ANQGSEA, per germline. Here the CDR3 reads CSVGDGSYEQYF. CDR3 sequence (DNA): TGCAGCGTTGGGGACGGAAGCTACGAGCAGTACTTC.

The CDR3 reads CASRALAGGDNEQFF. The CDR3 DNA reads as TGTGCCAGCAGGGCATTAGCGGGAGGGGACAATGAGCAGTTCTTC. The chain employs TRBV2 and TRBJ2-1; the match to TRBD2 covers 11 bases. Germline CDR1 reads SNHLY; CDR2 reads FYNNEI. The junction had 6 bases not matched to a gene; V was cut back by 6 bases and J by 5 bases. The CDR3 covers 15 residues.

The chain combines TRBV10-3 with TRBJ1-1, with 9 bases matching TRBD1. After removal of 6 bases from V and 2 bases from J, the junction contained 10 bases not matched to a gene. The germline gives CDR1 ENHRY, CDR2 SYGVKD. This CDR3 has 16 residues. The CDR3 sequence is CAIRAGTGSLNTEAFF. CDR3 DNA sequence: TGTGCCATCAGGGCCGGGACAGGGTCTCTAAACACTGAAGCTTTCTTT.

This clone was seen a few times. V and J are TRBV2 and TRBJ2-7; a possible D gene is TRBD1 (5 bases). Germline CDR1 and CDR2: SNHLY and FYNNEI. V lost 4 bases, J lost 1 base, and 11 bases lay in between. The CDR3 is 14 residues long. DNA of the CDR3: TGTGCCAGCAGTGTTGACAGCCGATCCTACGAGCAGTACTTC. Translating gives CASSVDSRSYEQYF.

The V and J genes are TRBV18 and TRBJ2-5, with 13 bases fitting TRBD2. This CDR3 has 16 residues. Trimming at V came to 4 bases and at J to 6 bases, leaving 8 bases not matched to a gene. Germline V lookup: CDR1 KGHSH, CDR2 LQKENI. DNA of the CDR3: TGTGCCAGCTCACAACAACTAGCGGGAGGGCGGAAGACCCAGTACTTC. This encodes CASSQQLAGGRKTQYF. Combining the CDR3 with reference TRBV18 and TRBJ2-5 gives the whole variable domain NAGVMQNPRHLVRRRGQEARLRCSPMKGHSHVYWYRQLPEEGLKFMVYLQKENIIDESGMPKERFSAEFPKEGPSILRIQQVVRGDSAAYFCASSQQLAGGRKTQYFGPGTRLLVL.

This clone was observed a few times. The chain has TRBV6-6 and TRBJ2-7; D possibly corresponds to TRBD2 (5 bases). V gave up 7 bases and J gave up 5 bases, with 9 bases separating them. Germline CDR1 and CDR2: MNHNY and SVGAGI (reference sequence). The CDR3 extends over 11 amino acids. CDR3 sequence reads: CASTAGDEQYF. For the CDR3, the DNA is TGTGCCAGCACCGCCGGGGACGAGCAGTACTTC.

The chain uses TRBV28 and TRBJ2-7; D unresolved. Between the trimmed V and J ends, which lost 2 bases and 2 bases, there was a span of 13 bases. This CDR3 is built from 15 residues. From germline, CDR1 is MDHEN and CDR2 SYDVKM. CDR3 region: CASSLASSFTYEQYF. CDR3 nucleotides: TGTGCCAGCAGTTTAGCCTCTAGTTTCACCTACGAGCAGTACTTC.

The chain combines TRBV27 with TRBJ2-2; 8 bases align to TRBD2. The ends lost 5 bases at V and 7 bases at J; junction bases unmatched: 12. The CDR3 is 16 amino acids. The V gene's germline CDR1 is MNHEY and CDR2 SMNVEV (reference sequence). CDR3 region: CASSPRVSGIGGELFF. CDR3 sequence (DNA): TGTGCCAGCAGTCCCCGGGTTAGCGGGATTGGCGGGGAGCTGTTTTTT.

A single count supports this clone. The genes are TRBV13 and TRBJ2-2; D remains ambiguous. Germline V lookup: CDR1 PRHDT, CDR2 FYEKMQ (reference sequence). The CDR3 loop spans 13 amino acids. The V and J ends lost 2 bases and 7 bases respectively, with 8 bases between them. The CDR3 sequence is CASSLKESGELFF. In DNA form, the CDR3 reads TGTGCCAGCAGCTTAAAGGAAAGCGGGGAGCTGTTTTTT.